A selection of T cell receptor beta chains follows, all from one sample in a study of T-cell memory formation after mild COVID-19. TCRdb re-called the 5' RACE reads through MiXCR, storing one row per CDR3 protein. The table shows some 54,000 distinct CDR3 sequences, with 9.5% occurring only once. Sample: PBMCs or a T cell subset sorted from them (not recorded which). These receptor sequences come from a man aged 18 to 35 who had mild COVID-19 (a few samples of this study predate the infection). Cell type and time point are not known. CDR3s include the opening cysteine and the closing phenylalanine or tryptophan. The D gene is left open where the match is weak. Clone size is not always given. Where it is, it says once, few, many or a class for expanded clones.

d_call: -; v_call: TRBV5-1; clone_size: many; j_call: TRBJ2-5; cdr3_nt: TGCGCCAGCAGCTTCGGGAGTACCCAAGAGACCCAGTACTTC; cdr3_aa: CASSFGSTQETQYF
d_call: -; v_call: TRBV12-3/TRBV12-4; clone_size: -; j_call: TRBJ1-5; cdr3_nt: TGTGCCACCTCACTGGGAAGTATGGGCAATCAGCCCCAGCATTTT; cdr3_aa: CATSLGSMGNQPQHF
d_call: -; v_call: TRBV5-6; clone_size: -; j_call: TRBJ1-1; cdr3_nt: TGTGCCAGCACCCGAACAGGTCGGAACACTGAAGCTTTCTTT; cdr3_aa: CASTRTGRNTEAFF
d_call: TRBD1; v_call: TRBV7-2; clone_size: few; j_call: TRBJ1-2; cdr3_nt: TGTGCCAGCAGCTTAAACGACGGTGCAGGGGGGGACTATGGCTACACCTTC; cdr3_aa: CASSLNDGAGGDYGYTF
d_call: TRBD2; v_call: TRBV12-3/TRBV12-4; clone_size: few; j_call: TRBJ2-6; cdr3_nt: TGTGCCAGCAGTTTCGGGACGGGCGGGGGGACCCCCGGGGCCAACGTCCTGACTTTC; cdr3_aa: CASSFGTGGGTPGANVLTF
d_call: TRBD1; v_call: TRBV7-3; clone_size: many; j_call: TRBJ2-5; cdr3_nt: TGTGCCAGCAGCCTTGACAGGGGCCAAGAGACCCAGTACTTC; cdr3_aa: CASSLDRGQETQYF
d_call: -; v_call: TRBV6-5; clone_size: few; j_call: TRBJ2-4; cdr3_nt: TGTGCCAGCAGTCTTAACACAGGTCTAGCCAAAAACATTCAGTACTTC; cdr3_aa: CASSLNTGLAKNIQYF
d_call: -; v_call: TRBV4-2; clone_size: -; j_call: TRBJ2-1; cdr3_nt: TGTGCCAGCAGCCAAGCACCCATCGGGTACAATGAGCAGTTCTTC; cdr3_aa: CASSQAPIGYNEQFF
d_call: -; v_call: TRBV4-3; clone_size: -; j_call: TRBJ1-4; cdr3_nt: TGCGCCAGCAGCCAAGCCAAAGGGGCGGTCAGGGAAAAACTGTTTTTT; cdr3_aa: CASSQAKGAVREKLFF
d_call: -; v_call: TRBV10-3; clone_size: many; j_call: TRBJ2-2; cdr3_nt: TGTGCCATCAGTGACAAGAGGCCCGGGGAGCTGTTTTTT; cdr3_aa: CAISDKRPGELFF
d_call: -; v_call: TRBV3-1; clone_size: -; j_call: TRBJ2-1; cdr3_nt: TGTGCCAGCAGCCAAGATGGATCGGTCCCCAGCTCCTACAATGAGCAGTTCTTC; cdr3_aa: CASSQDGSVPSSYNEQFF
d_call: TRBD1; v_call: TRBV7-2; clone_size: many; j_call: TRBJ2-2; cdr3_nt: TGTGCCAGCAGCTTAGGACAGGGGGCGACCGGGGAGCTGTTTTTT; cdr3_aa: CASSLGQGATGELFF
d_call: -; v_call: TRBV12-3/TRBV12-4; clone_size: few; j_call: TRBJ2-5; cdr3_nt: TGTGCCAGCAGCCTAGACGGACGGGAGACCCAGTACTTC; cdr3_aa: CASSLDGRETQYF
d_call: TRBD1; v_call: TRBV18; clone_size: few; j_call: TRBJ2-1; cdr3_nt: TGTGCCAGCTCACCAGGGACAGTCTACAATGAGCAGTTCTTC; cdr3_aa: CASSPGTVYNEQFF
d_call: -; v_call: TRBV5-1; clone_size: few; j_call: TRBJ2-7; cdr3_nt: TGCGCCAGCAGCTTCGTCGGGGGACCCGGCGAGCAGTACTTC; cdr3_aa: CASSFVGGPGEQYF
d_call: -; v_call: TRBV7-2; clone_size: few; j_call: TRBJ1-1; cdr3_nt: TGTGCCAGCAGCTTAGCAGGGTTGAACACTGAAGCTTTCTTT; cdr3_aa: CASSLAGLNTEAFF
d_call: -; v_call: TRBV7-6; clone_size: few; j_call: TRBJ2-1; cdr3_nt: TGTGCCAGCAGCTTCATCTACAATGAGCAGTTCTTC; cdr3_aa: CASSFIYNEQFF
d_call: TRBD1; v_call: TRBV28; clone_size: -; j_call: TRBJ2-1; cdr3_nt: TGTGCCAGCAGTTCCTGGACAGGGGGTTTCAATGAGCAGTTCTTC; cdr3_aa: CASSSWTGGFNEQFF
d_call: -; v_call: TRBV6-5; clone_size: -; j_call: TRBJ2-5; cdr3_nt: TGTGCCAGCAGTTACTCGGGCAGGGTAGGGGAGACCCAGTACTTC; cdr3_aa: CASSYSGRVGETQYF
d_call: -; v_call: TRBV24-1; clone_size: many; j_call: TRBJ2-5; cdr3_nt: TGTGCCACCAGTGATCAGGGGGGGGAGACCCAGTACTTC; cdr3_aa: CATSDQGGETQYF
d_call: TRBD1; v_call: TRBV7-9; clone_size: many; j_call: TRBJ2-7; cdr3_nt: TGTGCCAGCAGCTTAGCCCACTCGACAGGGAACGAGCAGTACTTC; cdr3_aa: CASSLAHSTGNEQYF
d_call: TRBD1; v_call: TRBV18; clone_size: few; j_call: TRBJ1-1; cdr3_nt: TGTGCCAGCTCACTTTGGGACAGGGAGAACACTGAAGCTTTCTTT; cdr3_aa: CASSLWDRENTEAFF
d_call: -; v_call: TRBV5-1; clone_size: many; j_call: TRBJ2-1; cdr3_nt: TGCGCCAGCAGCTTCGCCTTGGACATTAGAGCTAGCAATGAGCAGTTCTTC; cdr3_aa: CASSFALDIRASNEQFF
d_call: TRBD2; v_call: TRBV7-9; clone_size: -; j_call: TRBJ2-5; cdr3_nt: TGTGCCAGCAGCTTCCTAGCGGGGATCCAAGAGACCCAGTACTTC; cdr3_aa: CASSFLAGIQETQYF
d_call: -; v_call: TRBV5-6; clone_size: many; j_call: TRBJ2-3; cdr3_nt: TGTGCCAGCAGCAACACAGATACGCAGTATTTT; cdr3_aa: CASSNTDTQYF
d_call: -; v_call: TRBV12-3/TRBV12-4; clone_size: many; j_call: TRBJ1-6; cdr3_nt: TGTGCCAGCAGTTTTATCCATTCACCCCTCCACTTT; cdr3_aa: CASSFIHSPLHF
d_call: -; v_call: TRBV5-1; clone_size: -; j_call: TRBJ2-5; cdr3_nt: TGCGCCAGCAGCTCAACAAAATCGACCCAGAGAGAGACCCAGTACTTC; cdr3_aa: CASSSTKSTQRETQYF
d_call: TRBD1; v_call: TRBV28; clone_size: few; j_call: TRBJ1-1; cdr3_nt: TGTGCCAGCAGACTCCCGGGACAGGGGGCTTTCTCAGCTTTCTTT; cdr3_aa: CASRLPGQGAFSAFF
d_call: -; v_call: TRBV7-2; clone_size: -; j_call: TRBJ1-1; cdr3_nt: TGTGCCAGCAGCTTAGAGCGACACGTCGGTTATGCTTTCTTT; cdr3_aa: CASSLERHVGYAFF
d_call: -; v_call: TRBV15; clone_size: few; j_call: TRBJ2-5; cdr3_nt: TGTGCCACCAGCGCATCCCCGACAGGTAGAGGGGAGACCCAGTACTTC; cdr3_aa: CATSASPTGRGETQYF
d_call: -; v_call: TRBV7-3; clone_size: many; j_call: TRBJ1-6; cdr3_nt: TGTGCCAGCAGCTTAGACCTGGGGAGAAATTCACCCCTCCACTTT; cdr3_aa: CASSLDLGRNSPLHF
d_call: TRBD1; v_call: TRBV7-2; clone_size: many; j_call: TRBJ2-7; cdr3_nt: TGTGCCAGCAGCTTTGTTAAGGGGGCTGAAGAGCAGTACTTC; cdr3_aa: CASSFVKGAEEQYF
d_call: -; v_call: TRBV20-1; clone_size: -; j_call: TRBJ1-5; cdr3_nt: TGCAGTGCTCGCTCGGGGGCGAGGAATCAGCCCCAGCATTTT; cdr3_aa: CSARSGARNQPQHF